This T cell receptor beta chain was recorded in a study of blood T cell repertoires in COVID-19 (dated by TCRdb to the early 2020s). As for the study more broadly: Collaborator samples came from the United States, Italy and Spain and covered acute and convalescent phases of COVID-19. The material from the prospective study consisted of cDNA or gDNA derived from T cells, B-cell-depleted T cells, or PBMCs. The dataset comprised deeply sampled blood TCRbeta repertoires from subjects exposed to, actively infected with, or recovered from COVID-19. A freely available public database, intended as a resource for researchers studying the immune response to SARS-CoV-2, is where the repertoires were released. Samples were obtained from the ongoing ImmuneRACE study (first 160 participants) and from over a thousand subjects provided by 6 global collaborators. Nearly every sample came with metadata listing a de-identified subject ID, COVID-19 status, age in years and sex. HLA class I and class II types, where available, came from metadata supplied by the sample provider rather than from assay-based typing. Here is what the overall study found, with its caveats: How much clinical and demographic metadata was included differed by source and by participant, and the metadata was provided uncurated.

With regard to this clone: It has no known antigen specificity. Qualities for individual bases were not recorded, and no much larger clone is one base off.

The CDR3 goes from the cysteine to the phenylalanine over 14 residues. Of the read, only the CDR3 DNA is kept; its 42 bases are in frame from base 1. V is pared back by 4 bases and J by 1 base, with 11 bases lying between the germline termini. CDR1 ENHRY and CDR2 SYGVKD were looked up in the germline V gene. TCRbeta CDR3 regions were amplified from genomic DNA using the immunoSEQ Assay, a bias-controlled multiplex PCR. The paper's data handling went like this. The number of nucleated cells in each sample was estimated by amplification of reference gene primers within the assay. Sequence reads were collapsed and filtered to measure the absolute abundance of every unique TCRbeta CDR3 rearrangement. Productive Simpson clonality was computed per sample as the square root of Simpson's diversity index over productive rearrangements. As stored in TCRdb, this immuneACCESS dataset retains in-frame rearrangements with V and J assigned. A fraction of the clones does not appear; measured against another copy, unresolved V genes explain less than half of the discrepancy, and the remainder lacks a known reason. V and J calls and clone size come straight from that table; D and trimming were deduced from the DNA. Here the sample has tens of thousands of clones; around 75% occur a single time. The ten largest clones capture roughly 61% of the sample.

Collaborating institutions collected whole blood in K2EDTA tubes following their own protocols. For TCRbeta analysis, collaborators shipped samples in one of three forms: frozen whole blood, isolated PBMCs, or DNA extracted from either of those sample types. This clonotype originated in a man at least 80 years old with acute or convalescent COVID-19. The chain joins TRBV10-3 to TRBJ2-7; the D region possibly corresponds to TRBD2 (6 bases align). Sequenced material: peripheral blood. The nucleotide sequence is given as TGTGCCATCAGTGGGGGGGTCGATTCCTACGAGCAGTACTTC. Its product reads: CAISGGVDSYEQYF.